Listed here is a single T cell receptor beta chain. It has no known antigen specificity. No quality values exist for individual bases; no much larger clone is one base distant. Genomic DNA was extracted from sorted cells for sequencing of the TCRbeta CDR3 region. The immunoSEQ Assay was used for sequencing of TCRbeta CDR3 regions. Held by TCRdb, this immuneACCESS table contains in-frame sequences only and omits some clones. Under half of the omission traces to an unresolved V gene where checked; the cause of the rest is unknown. Recorded for this sample are roughly 67,000 clones; roughly 80% of them occurred a single time. The ten largest clones take up 9.5% to 13% of the sample. Patients with autoimmune disease history or receiving systemic immunosuppression were excluded from the trial. Peripheral blood for TCR sequencing was collected from all dose cohorts at baseline, on cycle 4 day 1, and on cycle 7 day 1. The samples were drawn from a first-in-human, open-label, multicenter phase I dose-escalation trial of ivuxolimab. Adults with locally advanced or metastatic head and neck squamous cell, hepatocellular, melanoma or renal cell carcinoma were enrolled in the trial. Before TCR sequencing, CD4+ T cells and CD8+ T cells from peripheral blood were sorted into separate populations.

This entry belongs to a study of OX40 agonist ivuxolimab in advanced cancers. Study-level background: Ivuxolimab, which targeted the costimulatory receptor OX40 (CD134), was an agonistic, fully human IgG2 monoclonal antibody. The purpose of peripheral TCRbeta sequencing was to test whether ivuxolimab changed TCR sequence diversity and led to clonal T-cell expansion. Among the roughly 50 dose-escalation patients, about 20 had hepatocellular carcinoma, some 15 melanoma, 9 renal cell carcinoma and 9 head and neck cancer. Intravenous ivuxolimab was administered to patients every 2 weeks at six dose levels: 0.01, 0.1, 0.3, 1.5, 3 and 10 mg/kg. Partial responses were achieved by three dose-escalation patients, of whom one had hepatocellular carcinoma and two had cutaneous melanoma. The monotherapy dose-escalation portion (N of about 50 patients) of the phase I ivuxolimab trial is reported in the paper. In the dose-escalation cohort, approximately 80% of patients were male, and the mean age was approximately 60 years with a range of roughly 20 to 79. Prior anti-PD-1, anti-PD-L1 or anti-CTLA-4 therapy was permitted, and checkpoint inhibitors had been received by less than 45% of dose-escalation patients.

Via the germline V gene, CDR1 is SGHRS and CDR2 YFSETQ. The junction carries 7 bases between V and J, which are trimmed by 1 base and 3 bases respectively. Including the terminal cysteine and phenylalanine, the CDR3 comprises 14 residues. Just the 42-base CDR3 DNA is kept, in frame starting at base 1. Broader findings and caveats from the paper: Low levels of normalized T-cell clonal expansion were also shown by some nonresponding patients. The antigen specificity of the peripheral T cells that underwent clonal expansion was not determined. At doses from 0.1 to 3.0 mg/kg, clonal expansion was seen in both CD4+ and CD8+ blood T cells between baseline and week 6. In the 0.1-3.0 mg/kg groups, partial responders had among the lowest normalized peripheral clonal expansion, particularly in CD8+ T cells. After ivuxolimab, CD8+ T cells had more expanded clones than CD4+ T cells on average.

The receptor was isolated from an adult with an advanced solid tumor such as melanoma, head and neck, liver or kidney cancer. Rearrangement joined TRBV5-1 to TRBJ2-2; no D gene is confidently identified. The sequences come from CD4+ or CD8+ T cells sorted from blood, collected in a trial of the OX40 agonist ivuxolimab. The nucleotide sequence is given as TGCGCCAGCAGCTTGAGGTCGGACACCGGGGAGCTGTTTTTT. This yields the protein CASSLRSDTGELFF.